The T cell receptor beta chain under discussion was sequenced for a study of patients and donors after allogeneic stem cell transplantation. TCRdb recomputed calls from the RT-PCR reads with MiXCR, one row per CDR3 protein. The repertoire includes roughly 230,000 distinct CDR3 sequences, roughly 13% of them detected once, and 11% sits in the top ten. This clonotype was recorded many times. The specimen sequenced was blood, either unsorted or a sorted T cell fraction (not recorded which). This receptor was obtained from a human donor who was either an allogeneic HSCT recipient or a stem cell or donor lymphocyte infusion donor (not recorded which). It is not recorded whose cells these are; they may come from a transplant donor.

CDR3 in DNA: TGCAGCCCAAGGACAGGGATAACAGATACGCAGTATTTT. Translation gives CSPRTGITDTQYF. The rearrangement uses TRBV29-1 and TRBJ2-3; TRBD1 agrees at 8 bases. With V trimmed by 8 bases and J by 3 bases, 7 bases remained unmatched. This CDR3 region has 13 residues. CDR1 and CDR2 (germline): SQVTM, ANQGSEA.